The sequence of this TCR beta chain was determined in a study of blood T cell repertoires in COVID-19. Study-level information: The samples span acute and convalescent COVID-19 from the United States, Italy and Spain.

Those who participated ranged in age from 18 to 89 years and resided in about two dozen US areas. Those designated as exposed participants met a COVID-19 case within 2 weeks before study entry. Repertoires were generated with immunoSEQ multiplex PCR, while TCRdb's copy carries only in-frame clones and drops some. The sample contains about 320,000 clones, 85% of which appear only once. Looked up from germline, CDR1 is SGDLS and CDR2 is YYNGEE. Germline trimming cut 0 bases from V and 11 bases from J; bases unmatched to any gene: 10. The CDR3 extends over 15 amino acids. A few counts support this clone.

This receptor was obtained from a young woman who had been exposed to COVID-19. The rearrangement joins TRBV9 to TRBJ1-4, with TRBD1 identical over 7 bases. Sequencing was carried out using PBMCs or T cells enriched from blood (not recorded which). The CDR3 loop reads CASSVGGTEPTKLFF. CDR3 coding DNA: TGTGCCAGCAGCGTAGGAGGGACAGAACCTACTAAACTGTTTTTT.